This T cell receptor (beta chain) originates from a study of blood T cell repertoires in COVID-19. On the study more broadly: T cells, B-cell-depleted T cells, or PBMCs supplied cDNA or gDNA.

The CDR3 is made up of 18 amino acids. The ends lost 10 bases at V and 0 bases at J; junction bases unmatched: 18. Germline V gene sequence: CDR1 LNHDA, CDR2 SQIVND (reference sequence). This table comes from immunoSEQ multiplex PCR, and its TCRdb copy is limited to in-frame clones, with some not included. Here the sample spans under 300,000 clones, roughly 90% being singletons. Patients from Seattle were sampled longitudinally, starting during active infection. Sample: peripheral blood. This TCR was recovered from a woman aged 60-75 years with COVID-19, enrolled during active disease. V gene TRBV19 combines with J gene TRBJ1-1; 9 bases are shared with TRBD1. The CDR3 DNA is TGTGCCACCTATGGGACAGGGCAATCGATGCGGCTGAACACTGAAGCTTTCTTT. This gives the protein CATYGTGQSMRLNTEAFF. The full variable domain, with the rest looked up from reference TRBV19 and TRBJ1-1, is DGGITQSPKYLFRKEGQNVTLSCEQNLNHDAMYWYRQDPGQGLRLIYYSQIVNDFQKGDIAEGYSVSREKKESFPLTVTSAQKNPTAFYLCATYGTGQSMRLNTEAFFGQGTRLTVV.